A single sample is the source of the 21 T cell receptor beta chains below, sequenced in a study of blood T cell repertoires in COVID-19. Data came from immunoSEQ multiplex PCR; TCRdb stores just in-frame clones and leaves some out. This sample has 150,000 to 200,000 clones, with around 73% found just once. The sample consisted of PBMCs or T cells enriched from blood (not recorded which). These receptors all come from a woman between 45 and 65 years old who had recovered from COVID-19.

This clone occurred many times. The rearrangement joins TRBV4-1 to TRBJ1-6, with D unclear. This CDR3 comprises 18 residues. Trimming removed 0 bases at V and 8 bases at J, with 20 bases between. CDR1 MGHRA and CDR2 YSYEKL come from the germline V gene. The CDR3, as DNA: TGCGCCAGCAGCCAAGAGAATTTCATTGGAGGCGGGTATTCACCCCTCCACTTT. It is translated as CASSQENFIGGGYSPLHF.

This chain joins TRBV15 and TRBJ2-3, with D possibly matching TRBD2 (7 bases). The CDR3 loop spans 16 amino acids. The germline V gene encodes CDR1 LNHNV and CDR2 YYDKDF (reference sequence). Trimming left V 5 bases short and J 2 bases short, with 17 bases between. The CDR3 protein is CATSERGQTFTDTQYF. In nucleotides, the CDR3 is TGTGCCACCAGCGAGCGGGGACAAACATTCACAGATACGCAGTATTTT.

The gene calls are TRBV12-3 or TRBV12-4 and TRBJ1-2; 8 positions agree with TRBD1. CDR3 length: 13 residues. V lost 6 bases to trimming and J lost 11 bases; unmatched junction nucleotides: 11. CDR3 region: CASSFHGQGSYTF. The CDR3 coding sequence is TGTGCCAGCAGCTTCCACGGACAGGGATCTTACACCTTC.

The rearrangement uses TRBV5-1 and TRBJ2-1; 8 bases align to TRBD1. CDR3 length equals 15 residues. Germline CDR1 SGHRS, CDR2 YFSETQ. The V segment lost 0 bases and the J segment 4 bases; nucleotides outside the gene matches: 3. For the CDR3, the DNA is TGCGCCAGCAGCTTGGCAGGGGGCGCGTACAATGAGCAGTTCTTC. Encoded protein: CASSLAGGAYNEQFF. Filled out from reference TRBV5-1 and TRBJ2-1, the complete variable domain reads KAGVTQTPRYLIKTRGQQVTLSCSPISGHRSVSWYQQTPGQGLQFLFEYFSETQRNKGNFPGRFSGRQFSNSRSEMNVSTLELGDSALYLCASSLAGGAYNEQFFGPGTRLTVL.

V and J are TRBV18 and TRBJ1-5; TRBD1 matches at 10 bases. Germline CDR1 and CDR2: KGHSH and LQKENI. V gave up 4 bases and J gave up 6 bases; unmatched junction bases: 6. CDR3 length equals 15 residues. The CDR3 DNA follows: TGTGCCAGCTCACTAGCGGGACAGGGGACTCAGCCCCAGCATTTT. Its protein is CASSLAGQGTQPQHF.

The genes are TRBV7-2 and TRBJ1-1; 7 bases agree with TRBD1. J gave up 5 bases and V 5 bases, and 8 bases lay outside the gene matches. The CDR3 has 14 amino acids. The germline gives CDR1 SGHTA, CDR2 FQGNSA. CDR3 in DNA: TGTGCCAGCAGCACGACAGGGTCGAGGACTGAAGCTTTCTTT. Protein: CASSTTGSRTEAFF.

The CDR3 region has the DNA TGTGCCAGCAGCTTGGAGGGGGGACTATCATCCTACGAGCAGTACTTC. The encoded protein is CASSLEGGLSSYEQYF. J is TRBJ2-7 and V is TRBV7-2; tentatively, D is TRBD2 (7 bases). The germline V gene has CDR1 SGHTA and CDR2 FQGNSA. V lost 3 bases, J lost 1 base, and 16 bases lay in between. This CDR3 region has 16 residues.

The rearrangement uses TRBV25-1 and TRBJ2-1; D possibly corresponds to TRBD2 (6 bases). CDR1 is MGHDK and CDR2 is SYGVNS in the germline V gene. Trimming pared 3 bases from V and 8 bases from J, leaving 14 bases between. This CDR3 has 14 amino acids. The CDR3 reads CASSDGAGSDEQFF. The CDR3 nucleotides read TGTGCCAGCAGTGATGGAGCGGGCTCGGATGAGCAGTTCTTC.

V and J are TRBV4-1 and TRBJ2-7; D might be TRBD1 (5 bases). Germline V gives CDR1 MGHRA, CDR2 YSYEKL. V dropped 4 bases and J dropped 4 bases, with 23 bases sitting between them. The length of the CDR3 is 17 residues. CDR3 sequence reads: CASSRDVGPRLDYEQYF. CDR3 DNA sequence: TGCGCCAGCAGCCGCGACGTGGGGCCCCGGTTAGATTACGAGCAGTACTTC.

The rearrangement links TRBV7-9 to TRBJ1-2, with 9 bases lining up with TRBD1. The CDR3 has 15 residues. CDR1 is SEHNR and CDR2 is FQNEAQ in the germline V gene (reference sequence). The V segment lost 6 bases and the J segment 4 bases; nucleotides outside the gene matches: 9. In DNA, the CDR3 is TGTGCCAGCAGTCCCCCGGGACAGGGTATCTATGGCTACACCTTC. Translated, it gives CASSPPGQGIYGYTF.

The chain carries TRBV7-8 and TRBJ1-4; TRBD1 aligns across 7 bases. Germline V gene lookup returns CDR1 SGHVS and CDR2 FQNEAQ. The V and J ends lost 9 bases and 2 bases, in that order; junction bases with no gene match: 6. CDR3 length: 14 residues. CDR3 sequence reads: CASSGGGTNEKLFF. Written as DNA, the CDR3 is TGTGCCAGTTCAGGGGGTGGTACTAATGAAAAACTGTTTTTT.

V gene TRBV4-2 combines with J gene TRBJ2-4; D is unclear. Deletions cut 3 bases from V and 5 bases from J, with 11 bases between. CDR3 size: 14 residues. Germline assignment: CDR1 LGHNA and CDR2 YNFKEQ. CDR3 nucleotides: TGTGCCAGCAGCCATGCTAGAGGCGAAAACATTCAGTACTTC. This sequence encodes CASSHARGENIQYF.

The CDR3 nucleotides are TGTGCCAGCAGCTATGGAGGTGGGAACACTGAAGCTTTCTTT. The encoded protein is CASSYGGGNTEAFF. The J gene is TRBJ1-1, the V gene TRBV7-9; D is undetermined. The CDR3 is 14 amino acids. Per the germline V gene, CDR1 is SEHNR and CDR2 is FQNEAQ (reference sequence). V lost 4 bases to trimming and J lost 1 base, with 10 bases between them.

This chain connects TRBV28 to TRBJ2-5; 12 bases agree with TRBD2. V dropped 6 bases and J dropped 6; count of bases not matched to a gene: 14. Germline-derived CDR1 and CDR2 are MDHEN and SYDVKM. The length of the CDR3 is 17 residues. In DNA form, the CDR3 reads TGTGCCAGCAGCGCATCAGGGCTAGCGGGAGGGTTAAAGACCCAGTACTTC. Protein: CASSASGLAGGLKTQYF.

The chain has TRBV27 and TRBJ1-1; unclear D gene. V was pared by 3 bases and J by 7 bases, with 6 bases between. This CDR3 has 11 residues. The V gene's germline CDR1 is MNHEY and CDR2 SMNVEV (reference sequence). CDR3 amino acids: CASSLLGEAFF. The CDR3 DNA sequence: TGTGCCAGCAGTTTGCTCGGTGAAGCTTTCTTT.

This rearrangement joins TRBV14 to TRBJ2-3, with D possibly matching TRBD2 (7 bases). Germline CDR1 and CDR2: SGHDN and FVKESK. This CDR3 region has 17 residues. V shed 4 bases and J shed 11 bases, with 28 bases lying between them. CDR3 protein: CASSRGGRTRSLSGQYF. Written as DNA, the CDR3 is TGTGCCAGCAGCCGGGGGGGCCGGACTAGGTCGTTGTCGGGGCAGTATTTT.

V usage is TRBV10-3 and J usage is TRBJ2-1, with D maybe TRBD2 (5 bases). Germline CDR1 and CDR2: ENHRY and SYGVKD. Trimming removed 4 bases at V and 5 bases at J, with 12 bases between. The CDR3 totals 14 residues. CDR3 DNA: TGTGCCATCAGTGCCCAGCGGAGTAACAATGAGCAGTTCTTC. Protein sequence: CAISAQRSNNEQFF.

This chain links TRBV29-1 with TRBJ1-1; the D gene is possibly TRBD1 (6 bases). Germline V lookup: CDR1 SQVTM, CDR2 ANQGSEA. This CDR3 comprises 13 residues. The ends were cut back, 3 bases at V and 2 bases at J, with 10 bases in the middle. The CDR3 region is CSVESGANTEAFF. The CDR3 DNA sequence: TGCAGCGTTGAGTCAGGGGCAAACACTGAAGCTTTCTTT.

This clone appeared a single time. This rearrangement joins TRBV5-1 to TRBJ2-7; 13 bases agree with TRBD2. Germline CDR1 reads SGHRS; CDR2 reads YFSETQ. Trimming at V came to 4 bases and at J to 7 bases, leaving 8 bases not matched to a gene. The CDR3 sequence is 15 residues long. The CDR3 loop reads CASSLRTSGSREQYF. CDR3 nucleotides: TGCGCCAGCAGCCTCCGGACTAGCGGGAGTCGGGAGCAGTACTTC.

V and J are TRBV11-2 and TRBJ2-3, with a possible D match to TRBD2 (7 bases). V was cut by 5 bases and J by 3 bases, with 21 bases left in between. Germline CDR1 reads SGHAT; CDR2 reads FQNNGV. The CDR3 has 17 amino acids. DNA for the CDR3: TGTGCCAGCAGCGGAGACCGAAGGGGGGGGCGAACAGATACGCAGTATTTT. The encoded protein is CASSGDRRGGRTDTQYF.

The rearrangement uses TRBV7-2 and TRBJ2-5, with 8 bases that match TRBD2. The germline V gene encodes CDR1 SGHTA and CDR2 FQGNSA. Losses at the gene ends were 5 bases for V and 1 base for J; bases not matched to a gene: 0. The CDR3 runs 13 residues. The CDR3 region is CASSGLAQETQYF. The CDR3 DNA follows: TGTGCCAGCAGCGGACTAGCCCAAGAGACCCAGTACTTC.